These 3 T cell receptor beta chains were sequenced from one sample in a study of blood T cell repertoires in COVID-19. Produced via immunoSEQ multiplex PCR; TCRdb's table is partial and in-frame only. In the table there are 200,000 or so clones, 70% to 90% of which are singletons. Sequencing used peripheral blood. Receptor source: a woman between 35 and 50 years old who had recovered from COVID-19.

The J gene is TRBJ2-1, the V gene TRBV5-1; TRBD2 agrees at 9 bases. The CDR3 runs 15 residues. Germline loops: CDR1 SGHRS, CDR2 YFSETQ. J was trimmed by 0 bases and V by 7 bases; bases with no gene match: 5. The CDR3 spells CASDSAGGSYNEQFF. CDR3 sequence (DNA): TGCGCCAGCGACTCAGCGGGAGGCTCCTACAATGAGCAGTTCTTC.

As to this clone: One end of the junction does not line up with germline, which may come from a read error. J is TRBJ2-6 and V is TRBV12-3 or TRBV12-4; D is ambiguous. The CDR3 totals 11 residues. CDR3 sequence reads: CASSRANVLTF. CDR3 bases: TGTGCCAGCTCTCGGGCCAACGTCCTGACTTTC.

Only a few counts were recorded for this clone. V is TRBV27 and J is TRBJ2-7, with unresolved D. The CDR3 is made up of 14 amino acids. V dropped 0 bases and J dropped 2 bases, with 8 bases sitting between them. Germline loops: CDR1 MNHEY, CDR2 SMNVEV (reference sequence). The CDR3 DNA follows: TGTGCCAGCAGTTTATCGTACCCTACCTACGAGCAGTACTTC. Its protein is CASSLSYPTYEQYF.